This entry lists 22 T cell receptor beta chains sequenced from one sample in a study of T cell clonotyping in hematopoietic cell transplantation. The assay was immunoSEQ multiplex PCR, and TCRdb's table has in-frame clones only and misses some. The sample has more than 5,000 clones, roughly 90% seen once. This specimen was peripheral blood mononuclear cells, taken 100 days after allogeneic stem cell transplant. The receptor set was obtained from a male patient aged 70 to 80 who had an allogeneic stem cell transplant from an unrelated donor, so T cells may come from the graft donor. Some clones in this sample may be carry-over from other donors' samples.

V usage is TRBV30 and J usage is TRBJ1-2, with unresolved D. V was trimmed by 3 bases and J by 3 bases, leaving 11 bases between them. The CDR3 sequence is 13 residues long. CDR1 is GTSNPN, CDR2 SVGIG, per germline (reference sequence). CDR3 coding DNA: TGTGCCTGGAGGGGAACACCAGACTATGGCTACACCTTC. Protein product: CAWRGTPDYGYTF.

V is TRBV6-4 and J is TRBJ1-5, with 7 bases aligning to TRBD1. The CDR3 covers 16 residues. Germline loops: CDR1 MRHNA, CDR2 SNTAGT. V lost 4 bases to trimming and J lost 2 bases; unmatched junction nucleotides: 8. Written as DNA, the CDR3 is TGTGCCAGCAGTGTGTTCCGGGACAGCCGCAATCAGCCCCAGCATTTT. Its protein product is CASSVFRDSRNQPQHF.

The CDR3 DNA reads TGTGCCAGTAGTATGTTTGGGGACTCCTACGAGCAGTACTTC. It encodes CASSMFGDSYEQYF. The chain is built from TRBV19 and TRBJ2-7; D remains unclear. With 3 bases removed from V and 0 bases from J, the gap between germline ends came to 9 bases. Germline V gives CDR1 LNHDA, CDR2 SQIVND (reference sequence). The CDR3 length is 14 residues.

The rearrangement joins TRBV5-1 to TRBJ2-7; maybe TRBD2 (6 bases). V dropped 4 bases and J dropped 2 bases, with 19 bases sitting between them. The germline CDR1 and CDR2 sequences are SGHRS and YFSETQ. The CDR3 is 16 residues long. Written as DNA, the CDR3 is TGCGCCAGCAGCGCACCGGGGCGGGATTTGGCCTACGAGCAGTACTTC. Translation: CASSAPGRDLAYEQYF.

The chain carries TRBV19 and TRBJ2-7; D is tentatively TRBD1 or TRBD2 (5 bases each). The CDR3 runs 12 residues. Trimming cost V 7 bases and J 2 bases, with 9 bases left between them. In germline, CDR1 is LNHDA, CDR2 SQIVND (reference sequence). CDR3 bases: TGTGCCAGTATAGGGGAGACCTACGAGCAGTACTTC. As protein: CASIGETYEQYF.

This rearrangement joins TRBV2 to TRBJ2-7; no clear D gene. CDR3 length: 14 amino acids. The germline V and J ends were trimmed by 6 bases and 1 base, with 13 bases remaining between them. Germline values: CDR1 SNHLY, CDR2 FYNNEI. DNA for the CDR3: TGTGCCAGCAGAGATGTGGACCTATCCTACGAGCAGTACTTC. This translates into CASRDVDLSYEQYF.

The chain links TRBV5-1 to TRBJ2-7; D gene uncertain. The length of the CDR3 is 13 residues. Germline lookup yields CDR1 SGHRS and CDR2 YFSETQ. V dropped 2 bases and J dropped 2 bases, with 8 bases sitting between them. The CDR3 is CASSFDGAYEQYF. In DNA form, the CDR3 reads TGCGCCAGCAGCTTTGACGGAGCCTACGAGCAGTACTTC.

V usage is TRBV6-5 and J usage is TRBJ1-5, with D maybe TRBD1 (6 bases). V lost 6 bases to trimming and J lost 4 bases, with 10 bases between them. CDR3 length: 13 residues. CDR1 MNHEY and CDR2 SVGAGI come from the germline V gene. The CDR3 here is CASSDRRNQPQHF. In DNA form, the CDR3 reads TGTGCCAGCAGCGACAGGAGGAATCAGCCCCAGCATTTT.

This clone was recorded once. The chain joins TRBV29-1 to TRBJ2-7; 13 bases map to TRBD2. Germline lookup yields CDR1 SQVTM and CDR2 ANQGSEA. The CDR3 loop spans 15 amino acids. The trim removed 2 bases at V and 5 bases at J, leaving 6 bases unmatched. This CDR3 is CSVEPTGLAGDEQYF. CDR3 bases: TGCAGCGTTGAACCGACCGGACTAGCGGGAGACGAGCAGTACTTC.

The J gene is TRBJ2-1, the V gene TRBV28, with 8 nucleotides matching TRBD2. J was trimmed by 8 bases and V by 3 bases; bases with no gene match: 6. The CDR3 has 14 amino acids. Germline V lookup: CDR1 MDHEN, CDR2 SYDVKM. The CDR3: CASSLQRESDEQFF. In nucleotides, the CDR3 is TGTGCCAGCAGTTTGCAGCGGGAGTCCGATGAGCAGTTCTTC.

This clone was seen just once. The gene calls are TRBV6-1 and TRBJ1-5; D might be TRBD1 (6 bases). V lost 2 bases and J lost 4, with 15 bases in between. From germline, CDR1 is MNHNS and CDR2 SASEGT. CDR3 length equals 16 residues. CDR3 sequence reads: CASSESPGHTNQPQHF. The CDR3 DNA follows: TGTGCCAGCAGTGAATCGCCGGGACACACTAATCAGCCCCAGCATTTT.

By share of the sample, this clone is large (0.1 to 1%). The chain joins TRBV19 to TRBJ1-5; TRBD1 aligns across 7 bases. This CDR3 is built from 15 residues. The trim removed 3 bases at V and 5 bases at J, leaving 7 bases unmatched. From germline, CDR1 is LNHDA and CDR2 SQIVND (reference sequence). CDR3 residues: CASSIDRVEDQPQHF. CDR3 nucleotides: TGTGCCAGTAGTATCGACAGGGTAGAAGATCAGCCCCAGCATTTT.

The J gene is TRBJ2-3, the V gene TRBV2; 10 positions match TRBD2. The CDR3 loop spans 15 amino acids. Germline-derived CDR1 and CDR2 are SNHLY and FYNNEI. J lost 2 bases, V lost 6 bases, and 5 bases had no gene match. CDR3 loop: CASRGAGGNTDTQYF. In DNA form, the CDR3 reads TGTGCCAGCAGAGGAGCGGGAGGGAACACAGATACGCAGTATTTT.

V gene TRBV6-5 combines with J gene TRBJ2-3; D call uncertain. CDR3 length: 14 residues. Germline V CDR1 and CDR2: MNHEY, SVGAGI. V was pared by 6 bases and J by 2 bases, with 12 bases between. The CDR3 spells CASRTTENTDTQYF. CDR3 bases: TGTGCCAGCAGAACAACAGAGAACACAGATACGCAGTATTTT.

The chain employs TRBV29-1 and TRBJ1-3; weak D call: TRBD1 (6 bases). Germline V gene sequence: CDR1 SQVTM, CDR2 ANQGSEA. This CDR3 is 12 amino acids long. V dropped 7 bases and J dropped 2 bases, with 9 bases sitting between them. The CDR3 DNA reads TGCAGCGGGGAGGGGGCTGGAAACACCATATATTTT. This encodes CSGEGAGNTIYF. Combining the CDR3 with reference TRBV29-1 and TRBJ1-3 gives the whole variable domain SAVISQKPSRDICQRGTSLTIQCQVDSQVTMMFWYRQQPGQSLTLIATANQGSEATYESGFVIDKFPISRPNLTFSTLTVSNMSPEDSSIYLCSGEGAGNTIYFGEGSWLTVV.

The gene calls are TRBV29-1 and TRBJ2-3; 8 nucleotides align to TRBD1. Trimming at V came to 1 base and at J to 4 bases, leaving 7 bases not matched to a gene. CDR1 SQVTM and CDR2 ANQGSEA come from the germline V gene. This CDR3 contains 15 residues. CDR3 sequence reads: CSVEGTGFLADTQYF. The CDR3 DNA reads TGCAGCGTTGAAGGGACAGGGTTTTTGGCAGATACGCAGTATTTT.

J is TRBJ2-7 and V is TRBV28, with D tentatively TRBD2 (6 bases). With 6 bases removed from V and 3 bases from J, the gap between germline ends came to 15 bases. The CDR3 contains 14 residues. Germline V CDR1 and CDR2: MDHEN, SYDVKM. The CDR3 region is CASRDSGSFYEQYF. CDR3 in DNA: TGTGCCAGCAGAGACAGCGGGTCTTTCTACGAGCAGTACTTC.

The chain uses TRBV9 and TRBJ1-5, with 8 nucleotides matching TRBD1. This CDR3 is built from 14 residues. The ends lost 0 bases at V and 6 bases at J; junction bases unmatched: 2. The V gene's germline CDR1 is SGDLS and CDR2 YYNGEE. CDR3 nucleotide sequence: TGTGCCAGCAGCGTAGGGACAGGGAGTCAGCCCCAGCATTTT. This codes for CASSVGTGSQPQHF.

CDR3 sequence (DNA): TGCGCCAGCAGTGATCAAGCGGACGCCTCTGGGGCCAACGTCCTGACTTTC. It encodes CASSDQADASGANVLTF. J is TRBJ2-6 and V is TRBV10-1, with TRBD2 as a possible D gene (5 bases). Germline CDR1 WNHNN, CDR2 SYGVQD (reference sequence). Trimming stripped 3 bases from V and 0 bases from J, with 12 bases between. The CDR3 has 17 amino acids.

The chain combines TRBV7-3 with TRBJ2-2; TRBD2 matches 10 bases. J was trimmed by 7 bases and V by 5 bases; bases with no gene match: 10. This CDR3 region has 16 residues. The germline gives CDR1 SGHTA, CDR2 FQGTGA. CDR3 nucleotide sequence: TGTGCCAGCAGCAAGACTCTAGCGGGAGTTGGCGGGGAGCTGTTTTTT. This encodes CASSKTLAGVGGELFF.

This chain connects TRBV27 to TRBJ1-3, with a possible D match to TRBD1 (5 bases). The CDR3 totals 15 residues. V was cut by 1 base and J by 2 bases, with 9 bases left in between. Germline CDR1 is MNHEY and CDR2 is SMNVEV (reference sequence). The CDR3 protein is CASSLWGGAGNTIYF. The CDR3 region has the DNA TGTGCCAGCAGTTTATGGGGGGGGGCTGGAAACACCATATATTTT.

The CDR3 DNA reads TGTGCCAGCACCACAGGGGAGAGTGAGCAGTTCTTC. This translates into CASTTGESEQFF. The chain recombines TRBV6-5 with TRBJ2-1, with TRBD1 matching over 7 bases. This CDR3 spans 12 amino acids. With 7 bases clipped from V and 9 bases from J, the junction kept 6 bases outside the gene matches. Per germline, CDR1 MNHEY and CDR2 SVGAGI.